The 18 T cell receptor beta chains given below trace back to one sample, sequenced in a study of shared clonotypes between healthy human individuals (dated by TCRdb to the early 2020s). Receptors were amplified or captured by the immunoSEQ multiplex PCR assay. The source is immuneACCESS, and TCRdb retained only in-frame sequences with V and J called. Part of the clones is not carried over; for the studies checked, unresolved V genes explain less than half of this, and the remainder is unexplained. The sample table records roughly 1.5 million clones; around 98% of these occur just once. Together, the top ten hold around 0.47% of the sample. The sample consisted of naive CD4+ T cells sorted from blood. The meaning of the sample's cell subset or site label: CD45RA+ positively selected. Receptors were obtained from a young man in good health.

The genes are TRBV7-9 and TRBJ2-7; D might be TRBD1 (5 bases). The CDR3 is 13 residues long. Germline CDR1 reads SEHNR; CDR2 reads FQNEAQ (reference sequence). Deletions cut 5 bases from V and 2 bases from J, with 10 bases between. The CDR3 protein is CASSNDSPYEQYF. The DNA for the CDR3 is TGTGCCAGCAGCAATGACAGCCCCTACGAGCAGTACTTC.

With respect to this clone: One end of the junction varies from germline; a read error may be responsible. CDR3 region: CASSQEGLAGATDTQYF. The CDR3 region has the DNA TGTGCCAGCAGTCAAGAGGGGCTAGCGGGGGCCACAGATACGCAGTATTTT. The chain couples TRBV4-2 to TRBJ2-3, with 10 bases matching TRBD2. CDR1 LGHNA and CDR2 YNFKEQ come from the germline V gene. This CDR3 is 17 amino acids long.

V gene TRBV5-1 combines with J gene TRBJ2-3, with 7 bases matching TRBD1. The CDR3 runs to 16 residues. From germline, CDR1 is SGHRS and CDR2 YFSETQ. V was pared by 1 base and J by 3 bases, with 8 bases of the junction left unmatched. The CDR3 protein is CASSLSTGVRTDTQYF. The CDR3 DNA reads TGCGCCAGCAGCTTGAGTACAGGGGTAAGGACAGATACGCAGTATTTT. Variable domain in full (rest from reference TRBV5-1 and TRBJ2-3): KAGVTQTPRYLIKTRGQQVTLSCSPISGHRSVSWYQQTPGQGLQFLFEYFSETQRNKGNFPGRFSGRQFSNSRSEMNVSTLELGDSALYLCASSLSTGVRTDTQYFGPGTRLTVL.

This clone was found once. The chain uses TRBV28 and TRBJ1-4; unclear D gene. V gave up 8 bases and J gave up 7 bases, with 11 bases separating them. There are 12 residues in the CDR3. Germline values: CDR1 MDHEN, CDR2 SYDVKM. DNA of the CDR3: TGTGCCAGCGAGGATTCCGGTGAAAAACTGTTTTTT. This gives the protein CASEDSGEKLFF.

J is TRBJ2-7 and V is TRBV11-1; 7 bases are shared with TRBD1. Losses at the gene ends were 5 bases for V and 3 bases for J; bases not matched to a gene: 10. This CDR3 is built from 15 residues. Germline CDR1 SGHAT, CDR2 FQDESV (reference sequence). Here the CDR3 DNA reads TGTGCCAGCAGCGCCCCGACAGGGATCGGCTACGAGCAGTACTTC. It translates to CASSAPTGIGYEQYF.

Notes on this clone: At the DNA level, this CDR3 is encoded by other sequences in the same sample as well. The gene calls are TRBV5-1 and TRBJ2-5, with D possibly being TRBD2 (5 bases). Germline V lookup: CDR1 SGHRS, CDR2 YFSETQ. The CDR3 is made up of 14 amino acids. V dropped 4 bases and J dropped 2 bases, with 12 bases sitting between them. Here the CDR3 reads CASSRDRGQETQYF. The CDR3 DNA reads TGCGCCAGCAGCCGCGATCGGGGACAAGAGACCCAGTACTTC.

The chain joins TRBV7-9 to TRBJ2-7; 8 bases match TRBD1. The J segment lost 3 bases and the V segment lost 1 base, leaving 2 bases of the junction unmatched. The CDR3 is 14 amino acids. Germline CDR1 SEHNR, CDR2 FQNEAQ (reference sequence). Here the CDR3 DNA reads TGTGCCAGCAGCTTAGTGGACAGGGTCTACGAGCAGTACTTC. Translated: CASSLVDRVYEQYF.

The rearrangement joins TRBV7-2 to TRBJ2-5, with D hard to call. Germline CDR1 is SGHTA and CDR2 is FQGNSA. This CDR3 spans 11 amino acids. V was clipped by 2 bases and J by 5 bases, with 3 bases between them. CDR3 residues: CASSLYETQYF. The CDR3 nucleotides are TGTGCCAGCAGCTTATACGAGACCCAGTACTTC.

The rearrangement uses TRBV10-2 and TRBJ2-1, with D perhaps given as TRBD1 or TRBD2 (6 bases each). The CDR3 totals 15 residues. Germline assignment: CDR1 WSHSY and CDR2 SAAADI. V lost 5 bases, J lost 2 bases, and 13 bases lay in between. CDR3 nucleotide sequence: TGCGCCAGCAGTAGGGGGGAGCCCGCCTACAATGAGCAGTTCTTC. Amino acids: CASSRGEPAYNEQFF.

This clone was found once. The chain carries TRBV18 and TRBJ2-7, with TRBD2 matching over 12 bases. The CDR3 covers 15 residues. The trim removed 3 bases at V and 3 bases at J, leaving 3 bases unmatched. The germline CDR1 and CDR2 sequences are KGHSH and LQKENI. The CDR3 sequence is CASSPLGLAGYEQYF. For the CDR3, the DNA is TGTGCCAGCTCACCTTTGGGACTAGCGGGCTACGAGCAGTACTTC.

This chain links TRBV9 with TRBJ1-4; D unresolved. Germline V gives CDR1 SGDLS, CDR2 YYNGEE. This CDR3 spans 13 amino acids. V lost 3 bases and J lost 8, with 11 bases in between. CDR3 sequence reads: CASSAYEGEKLFF. The CDR3 region has the DNA TGTGCCAGCAGCGCGTATGAGGGCGAAAAACTGTTTTTT.

The chain uses TRBV5-4 and TRBJ1-1; D perhaps matches TRBD1 (5 bases). The CDR3 consists of 16 residues. Trimming cost V 4 bases and J 2 bases, with 18 bases left between them. Per the germline V gene, CDR1 is SGHNT and CDR2 is YYREEE (reference sequence). The DNA of the CDR3 is TGTGCCAGCAGCCCCAATATCGGGACTGAAAACACTGAAGCTTTCTTT. Translated: CASSPNIGTENTEAFF.

This chain links TRBV6-5 with TRBJ2-7; D unresolved. The CDR3 runs to 13 residues. Germline assignment: CDR1 MNHEY and CDR2 SVGAGI. V dropped 6 bases and J dropped 4 bases, with 13 bases sitting between them. As DNA, the CDR3 is TGTGCCAGCAGGCCGGACGTCGGGTACGAGCAGTACTTC. It yields the protein CASRPDVGYEQYF.

The chain couples TRBV10-3 to TRBJ2-5, with D maybe TRBD1 (5 bases). There are 15 residues in the CDR3. V was clipped by 5 bases and J by 9 bases, with 22 bases between them. CDR1 and CDR2 from the germline V gene are ENHRY and SYGVKD. The CDR3 sequence is CAISPLDGAVFSQYF. For the CDR3, the DNA is TGTGCCATCAGTCCCTTGGATGGGGCAGTCTTTTCCCAGTACTTC.

The V and J genes are TRBV5-4 and TRBJ1-1; TRBD1 might be the D (5 bases). This CDR3 has 14 amino acids. The germline CDR1 and CDR2 sequences are SGHNT and YYREEE (reference sequence). V shed 7 bases and J shed 1 base, with 14 bases lying between them. The CDR3, as DNA: TGTGCCAGCGGGCCTCAGGGCGCGAACACTGAAGCTTTCTTT. Translated, it gives CASGPQGANTEAFF.

This chain connects TRBV5-4 to TRBJ2-6, with D possibly TRBD1 on 5 matching bases. Trimming cost V 4 bases and J 0 bases, with 8 bases left between them. The CDR3 contains 15 residues. Germline lookup yields CDR1 SGHNT and CDR2 YYREEE (reference sequence). The CDR3 protein is CASSTTASGANVLTF. The CDR3, as DNA: TGTGCCAGCAGCACGACAGCCTCTGGGGCCAACGTCCTGACTTTC. Supplemented by reference TRBV5-4 and TRBJ2-6, the full variable domain reads ETGVTQSPTHLIKTRGQQVTLRCSSQSGHNTVSWYQQALGQGPQFIFQYYREEENGRGNFPPRFSGLQFPNYSSELNVNALELDDSALYLCASSTTASGANVLTFGAGSRLTVL.

J is TRBJ2-7 and V is TRBV4-1, with TRBD1 matching 8 bases. V shed 0 bases and J 6 bases; nucleotides not matched to a gene: 7. Per the germline V gene, CDR1 is MGHRA and CDR2 is YSYEKL. The CDR3 runs 15 residues. CDR3 nucleotide sequence: TGCGCCAGCAGCCAAGATTGGACAGGGCTCAGCGAGCAGTACTTC. Translating it yields CASSQDWTGLSEQYF.

The rearrangement uses TRBV5-1 and TRBJ1-1, with 8 bases fitting TRBD1. The germline V gene encodes CDR1 SGHRS and CDR2 YFSETQ. V was pared by 4 bases and J by 1 base, with 3 bases of the junction left unmatched. The CDR3 covers 14 residues. CDR3 DNA: TGCGCCAGCAGCAAGGACAGGGCGAACACTGAAGCTTTCTTT. It specifies CASSKDRANTEAFF.